Each of the 32 T cell receptor beta chains below was sequenced from the same sample in a study of blood T cell repertoires in COVID-19. Some clones are missing from TCRdb's copy, which holds only in-frame ones; the method was immunoSEQ multiplex PCR. The data show about 160,000 clones, with approximately 88% seen just once and approximately 4.1% held by the top ten. Sequenced: peripheral blood. All receptors derive from a woman in her sixties who had recovered from COVID-19.

The chain carries TRBV5-4 and TRBJ1-3, with D unclear. V shed 1 base and J shed 1 base, with 9 bases lying between them. CDR3 size: 15 residues. Germline-derived CDR1 and CDR2 are SGHNT and YYREEE (reference sequence). The CDR3 sequence: CASSLPGGSGNTIYF. The DNA for the CDR3 is TGTGCCAGCAGCTTGCCAGGAGGATCTGGAAACACCATATATTTT.

This chain links TRBV7-8 with TRBJ2-7; 7 bases align to TRBD2. The V gene's germline CDR1 is SGHVS and CDR2 FQNEAQ. Trimming took 4 bases from V and 3 from J; bases not matched to a gene: 6. The CDR3 is 14 amino acids. The CDR3 coding sequence is TGTGCCAGCAGCTGGACTAGGGACGGCTACGAGCAGTACTTC. It codes for CASSWTRDGYEQYF.

This clone showed up just a few times. The CDR3 region has the DNA TGTGCCAGCACGCGGGGGGGTAATGAGCAGTTCTTC. Protein: CASTRGGNEQFF. The V call is TRBV11-2, the J call TRBJ2-1; 9 bases line up with TRBD2. V lost 7 bases to trimming and J lost 7 bases; unmatched junction nucleotides: 2. The CDR3 spans 12 residues. In germline, CDR1 is SGHAT, CDR2 FQNNGV.

The V call is TRBV4-3, the J call TRBJ1-6; 7 bases are shared with TRBD1. The junction had 13 bases not matched to a gene; V was cut back by 3 bases and J by 5 bases. The CDR3 has 18 amino acids. The germline gives CDR1 LGHNA, CDR2 YSLEER. Written as DNA, the CDR3 is TGCGCCAGCAGCCAGCAGCCATCCCGACAGGGTAATAATTCACCCCTCCACTTT. It yields the protein CASSQQPSRQGNNSPLHF.

This sequence joins TRBV28 and TRBJ1-3, with D perhaps matching TRBD1 (5 bases). This CDR3 spans 15 amino acids. The germline V gene encodes CDR1 MDHEN and CDR2 SYDVKM. Trimming left V 3 bases short and J 5 bases short, with 14 bases between. The CDR3 reads CASSFPGGRRNTIYF. DNA of the CDR3: TGTGCCAGCAGTTTTCCGGGGGGGAGGAGAAACACCATATATTTT.

The chain links TRBV24-1 to TRBJ1-5; weak D call: TRBD1 (6 bases). The CDR3 runs to 17 residues. The germline V and J ends were trimmed by 5 bases and 1 base, with 17 bases remaining between them. CDR1 and CDR2 (germline): KGHDR, SFDVKD. The CDR3: CATSASGQRRSNQPQHF. CDR3 coding DNA: TGTGCCACCAGTGCCTCGGGACAACGGCGGAGCAATCAGCCCCAGCATTTT.

This chain connects TRBV28 to TRBJ1-2, with TRBD1 identical over 10 bases. Per the germline V gene, CDR1 is MDHEN and CDR2 is SYDVKM. The CDR3 covers 13 residues. The ends lost 7 bases at V and 8 bases at J; junction bases unmatched: 7. CDR3 sequence reads: CASNAGTGVGYTF. CDR3 DNA: TGTGCCAGCAACGCCGGGACAGGGGTGGGCTACACCTTC.

The chain is built from TRBV7-9 and TRBJ1-4; TRBD1 matches at 7 bases. This CDR3 contains 12 residues. V shed 7 bases and J 7 bases; nucleotides not matched to a gene: 3. Germline CDR1 and CDR2: SEHNR and FQNEAQ (reference sequence). CDR3 amino acids: CASMAGGEKLFF. The CDR3 region has the DNA TGTGCCAGCATGGCAGGGGGTGAAAAACTGTTTTTT.

The chain has TRBV5-1 and TRBJ2-7, with 11 bases that match TRBD1. This CDR3 has 15 residues. V lost 4 bases, J lost 3 bases, and 6 bases stayed unmatched. Germline CDR1 reads SGHRS; CDR2 reads YFSETQ. The CDR3 nucleotides are TGCGCCAGCAGCAGCGGGACAGGGGGGTTCTACGAGCAGTACTTC. Encoded protein: CASSSGTGGFYEQYF.

CDR3 in DNA: TGTGCCAGCAGTTTGTTATCCTTGGGGGGGCAGAATCAGCCCCAGCATTTT. Encoded protein: CASSLLSLGGQNQPQHF. The chain combines TRBV27 with TRBJ1-5, with a tentative D call TRBD1 (6 bases). Looked up from germline, CDR1 is MNHEY and CDR2 is SMNVEV (reference sequence). CDR3 length: 17 amino acids. The germline V and J ends were trimmed by 3 bases and 4 bases, with 19 bases remaining between them.

CDR3 sequence (DNA): TGTGCCAGCAGTTTGGGGCGCAATCAGCCCCAGCATTTT. This translates into CASSLGRNQPQHF. V and J are TRBV27 and TRBJ1-5; possibly TRBD1 for D (5 bases). V gave up 3 bases and J gave up 2 bases, with 5 bases separating them. The CDR3 is made up of 13 amino acids. CDR1 MNHEY and CDR2 SMNVEV come from the germline V gene (reference sequence).

The chain carries TRBV29-1 and TRBJ1-5, with 8 bases identical to TRBD1. The V segment lost 6 bases and the J segment 4 bases; nucleotides outside the gene matches: 5. From germline, CDR1 is SQVTM and CDR2 ANQGSEA. This CDR3 region has 13 residues. Here the CDR3 reads CSVRGQANQPQHF. The CDR3 coding sequence is TGCAGCGTACGGGGACAGGCGAATCAGCCCCAGCATTTT.

CDR3 loop: CASSPIGQPEGTGELFF. For the CDR3, the DNA is TGTGCCAGCAGCCCAATAGGACAGCCGGAAGGCACCGGGGAGCTGTTTTTT. The chain has TRBV16 and TRBJ2-2, with D possibly TRBD1 on 6 matching bases. Trimming left V 4 bases short and J 4 bases short, with 19 bases between. Per the germline V gene, CDR1 is KGHSY and CDR2 is FQNENV. This CDR3 contains 17 residues.

The genes are TRBV11-2 and TRBJ2-4; TRBD2 is a possible D gene (6 bases). This CDR3 contains 14 residues. With 0 bases removed from V and 8 bases from J, the gap between germline ends came to 11 bases. Germline loops: CDR1 SGHAT, CDR2 FQNNGV. The CDR3 spells CASSLERRVDIQYF. DNA for the CDR3: TGTGCCAGCAGCTTAGAGAGGAGGGTAGACATTCAGTACTTC.

The V call is TRBV18, the J call TRBJ2-2; 10 nucleotides match TRBD1. With 3 bases clipped from V and 6 bases from J, the junction kept 13 bases outside the gene matches. The CDR3 length is 18 residues. Germline V gene sequence: CDR1 KGHSH, CDR2 LQKENI. The CDR3: CASSPYTPGTGVPGELFF. The DNA for the CDR3 is TGTGCCAGCTCACCGTATACTCCCGGGACAGGGGTCCCCGGGGAGCTGTTTTTT.

The chain combines TRBV28 with TRBJ2-3, with D tentatively TRBD2 (6 bases). The V end lost 5 bases, the J end lost 9 bases, and 21 bases lay between the germline ends. From germline, CDR1 is MDHEN and CDR2 SYDVKM. The CDR3 spans 15 residues. The CDR3 nucleotides are TGTGCCAGCAGTCGGCCGGGACTGCCTCCAGGAACGCAGTATTTT. Amino acid sequence: CASSRPGLPPGTQYF.

The genes are TRBV4-3 and TRBJ2-7; weak D call: TRBD2 (6 bases). V was trimmed by 0 bases and J by 7 bases, leaving 19 bases between them. The CDR3 has 16 residues. Germline-derived CDR1 and CDR2 are LGHNA and YSLEER. CDR3 loop: CASSQEGGLIGGEQYF. The DNA for the CDR3 is TGCGCCAGCAGCCAAGAGGGGGGATTAATAGGTGGGGAGCAGTACTTC.

V is TRBV20-1 and J is TRBJ2-3; D is ambiguous. V was pared by 3 bases and J by 4 bases, with 8 bases between. This CDR3 is 12 amino acids long. CDR1 and CDR2 from the germline V gene are DFQATT and SNEGSKA (reference sequence). The CDR3 DNA is TGCAGTGCTAGTGATGGGCCAGATACGCAGTATTTT. Its translation: CSASDGPDTQYF.

The chain has TRBV2 and TRBJ1-1, with 9 nucleotides matching TRBD1. Trimming took 6 bases from V and 5 from J; bases not matched to a gene: 10. This CDR3 is built from 15 residues. Germline V lookup: CDR1 SNHLY, CDR2 FYNNEI. For the CDR3, the DNA is TGTGCCAGCAGACGGACAGGGGTTGACAAGACTGAAGCTTTCTTT. It specifies CASRRTGVDKTEAFF.

This clone was detected once. The chain couples TRBV7-2 to TRBJ1-2, with 8 bases identical to TRBD1. CDR1 SGHTA and CDR2 FQGNSA come from the germline V gene. CDR3 length equals 17 residues. The J segment lost 8 bases and the V segment lost 4 bases, leaving 18 bases of the junction unmatched. CDR3 region: CASSSLIQTGVTGGYTF. CDR3 nucleotide sequence: TGTGCCAGCAGCTCCCTAATCCAGACAGGGGTGACGGGAGGCTACACCTTC.

This clone was recorded once. For the CDR3, the DNA is TGTGCCAGCAGTCAATCTAGCGGGGGGGCCTCCAATGAGCAGTTCTTC. As protein: CASSQSSGGASNEQFF. The J gene is TRBJ2-1, the V gene TRBV7-6; TRBD2 matches 12 bases. The germline V gene has CDR1 SGHVS and CDR2 FNYEAQ. There are 16 residues in the CDR3. V was pared by 6 bases and J by 6 bases, with 9 bases of the junction left unmatched.

V usage is TRBV5-6 and J usage is TRBJ1-1, with a tentative D call TRBD1 (6 bases). The CDR3 has 15 amino acids. V lost 0 bases and J 7 bases, leaving 16 bases between the germline ends. CDR1 and CDR2 (germline): SGHDT, YYEEEE. The CDR3 is CASSLVETGHLEAFF. CDR3 DNA: TGTGCCAGCAGCTTGGTCGAGACAGGCCACCTTGAAGCTTTCTTT.

The chain couples TRBV6-5 to TRBJ2-7; TRBD1 agrees at 8 bases. Germline V gene lookup returns CDR1 MNHEY and CDR2 SVGAGI. V gave up 0 bases and J gave up 3 bases; unmatched junction bases: 1. The length of the CDR3 is 14 residues. CDR3 DNA sequence: TGTGCCAGCAGTTACTCGACAGGGGTCTACGAGCAGTACTTC. This sequence encodes CASSYSTGVYEQYF.

This CDR3 reads CASSPGRSSYNEQFF. The CDR3 region has the DNA TGTGCCAGCAGCCCCGGGAGGAGCTCCTACAATGAGCAGTTCTTC. The V and J genes are TRBV9 and TRBJ2-1; 7 positions agree with TRBD2. Germline V gene sequence: CDR1 SGDLS, CDR2 YYNGEE. Unmatched junction bases numbered 4, after V lost 4 bases and J lost 0 bases. There are 15 residues in the CDR3.

The CDR3 DNA reads TGCGCCAGCAGGCGGTTTCGGGGGGAGAACACCGGGGAGCTGTTTTTT. This sequence encodes CASRRFRGENTGELFF. This chain connects TRBV5-1 to TRBJ2-2; 7 bases line up with TRBD2. The CDR3 covers 16 residues. CDR1 and CDR2 (germline): SGHRS, YFSETQ. Trimming took 5 bases from V and 1 from J; bases not matched to a gene: 8.

V and J are TRBV3-1 (or the pseudogene TRBV3-2) and TRBJ2-6; 7 bases map to TRBD1. Germline loops: CDR1 LGHDT, CDR2 YNNKEL (reference sequence). V lost 5 bases and J lost 2; bases outside the gene matches: 6. The CDR3 loop spans 16 amino acids. Written as DNA, the CDR3 is TGTGCCAGCAGCTGGACAGGTTCTACTGGGGCCAACGTCCTGACTTTC. Encoded protein: CASSWTGSTGANVLTF.

This clone was seen once. The CDR3 DNA is TGTGCCAGCAGTTCCGACAGGGTCAATGAGCAGTTCTTC. This translates into CASSSDRVNEQFF. The chain combines TRBV2 with TRBJ2-1; 7 bases agree with TRBD1. This CDR3 spans 13 amino acids. J gave up 6 bases and V 5 bases, and 4 bases lay outside the gene matches. Germline V CDR1 and CDR2: SNHLY, FYNNEI.

V gene TRBV30 combines with J gene TRBJ2-5; D gene unclear. Between the trimmed V and J ends, which lost 0 bases and 1 base, there was a span of 6 bases. The CDR3 has 13 residues. Per germline, CDR1 GTSNPN and CDR2 SVGIG (reference sequence). CDR3 in DNA: TGTGCCTGGAGTGTATTCATCCAAGAGACCCAGTACTTC. The encoded protein is CAWSVFIQETQYF.

CDR3 sequence: CASSPMGGLDTQYF. The CDR3 DNA sequence: TGTGCCAGCAGCCCAATGGGGGGGCTAGATACGCAGTATTTT. The V call is TRBV7-3, the J call TRBJ2-3; the D gene is possibly TRBD2 (7 bases). There are 14 residues in the CDR3. Trimming left V 5 bases short and J 5 bases short, with 14 bases between. Germline lookup yields CDR1 SGHTA and CDR2 FQGTGA.

The genes are TRBV28 and TRBJ2-2; D is possibly TRBD2 (5 bases). Trimming stripped 7 bases from V and 7 bases from J, with 10 bases between. The germline V gene encodes CDR1 MDHEN and CDR2 SYDVKM. This CDR3 has 12 amino acids. CDR3 in amino acids: CASKIEGGELFF. The DNA of the CDR3 is TGTGCCAGCAAGATAGAGGGCGGGGAGCTGTTTTTT.

The chain joins TRBV15 to TRBJ1-2, with 9 bases lining up with TRBD1. This CDR3 comprises 15 residues. V gave up 0 bases and J gave up 5 bases; unmatched junction bases: 4. Germline CDR1 reads LNHNV; CDR2 reads YYDKDF (reference sequence). This CDR3 is CATSREIQGAYGYTF. Written as DNA, the CDR3 is TGTGCCACCAGCAGAGAGATACAGGGGGCATATGGCTACACCTTC.

The chain links TRBV6-5 to TRBJ1-2; 7 positions agree with TRBD1. Germline loops: CDR1 MNHEY, CDR2 SVGAGI. J was trimmed by 4 bases and V by 7 bases; bases with no gene match: 3. There are 12 residues in the CDR3. CDR3 region: CASTRTGYGYTF. CDR3 sequence (DNA): TGTGCCAGCACCCGGACAGGCTATGGCTACACCTTC.